The clone carrying this T cell receptor (beta chain) was picked up many times. This sample was taken from a study of T cells in Graves' hyperthyroidism and ophthalmopathy. Study overall: Peripheral blood samples were taken at initial diagnosis, prior to any treatment.

Each patient was aged 18 to 65 and had newly diagnosed hyperthyroidism of under 2 months' duration. Diagnoses were established using clinical symptoms, serum thyroxine and TRAb, thyroid ultrasound and orbital computed tomography. This sample holds PBMCs from 9.5 to 10 ml fresh peripheral blood. The investigators amplified TCR beta CDR3 regions from RNA transcripts. With the HTBI primer set, the TCR CDR3 went through a first round of RT-PCR. TCRdb re-derived calls from the multiplex PCR reads in MiXCR, one entry per CDR3 protein. The sample records roughly 500,000 distinct CDR3 sequences, more than 11% being singletons. The clonotype was recovered from a woman aged 30 to 39 with Graves' hyperthyroidism that later progressed to Graves' ophthalmopathy. Sequenced sample: blood.

In DNA, the CDR3 is TGTGCCAGTAGTATAGGTCGAGGAGTGGGTTATGGTTACAATGAGCAGTTCTTC. It specifies CASSIGRGVGYGYNEQFF. The chain employs TRBV19 and TRBJ2-1, with unresolved D. The CDR3 spans 18 residues. V was cut by 1 base and J by 4 bases, with 20 bases left in between. The germline V gene has CDR1 LNHDA and CDR2 SQIVND (reference sequence).